The TCR beta chain under discussion was sequenced for a study of cytomegalovirus exposure and HLA in healthy donors. Study conclusions and caveats: Later on, a genetic analysis was performed. It linked a missense variant in DCLRE1C with V- and J-gene trimming of TCR beta. Presence/absence analyses treated sequencing depth as roughly uniform across donors.

Primers: 60 Vbeta forward and 13 Jbeta reverse. The table came from immunoSEQ multiplex PCR; TCRdb's copy has only in-frame clones and leaves some out. Of 100,000 to 150,000 clones in the sample, 60% to 80% were seen once. There are 15 residues in the CDR3. Trimming removed 7 bases at V and 0 bases at J, with 13 bases between. Germline V lookup: CDR1 LNHDA, CDR2 SQIVND (reference sequence). Points on this clone: Antigen: not known.

This clonotype was obtained from a male donor in good health and CMV-seronegative. The sequenced material came from PBMCs. The chain uses TRBV19 and TRBJ2-1; D is possibly TRBD1 (6 bases). CDR3 amino acids: CASTLDRSSYNEQFF. CDR3 DNA sequence: TGTGCCAGTACCCTAGACAGGAGCTCCTACAATGAGCAGTTCTTC.